Listed here are 11 T cell receptor beta chains from one sample, sequenced in a study of graft-versus-host responses after intestinal transplantation (dated by TCRdb to 2020 to 2022). Libraries came from the immunoSEQ multiplex PCR assay. The source is immuneACCESS, and TCRdb retained only in-frame sequences with V and J called. Part of the clones is not carried over; for the studies checked, unresolved V genes explain less than half of this, and the remainder is unexplained. The sample includes about 8,900 clones, with around a quarter observed a single time. The ten largest clones capture 5% of the sample. The sample's time point label is to be understood as: cells obtained before transplantation from donor or recipient. In the mixed lymphocyte reactions, approximately 200,000 CFSE-labeled pre-transplant responders were plated with approximately 200,000 irradiated violet-dye-labeled stimulators and cultured for 6 days.

The sample here was alloreactive CD8+ T cells from a mixed lymphocyte reaction culture, taken before transplantation. In light of the paper, this sample's cell subset or site label describes: CFSE-low proliferating T cells sorted from roughly 6-day pre-transplant mixed lymphocyte reaction (GvH or HvG direction). These receptors originate from a human patient who was an organ donor for intestinal transplantation.

This clone is categorized as medium-sized. The V gene is TRBV7-6, the J gene TRBJ1-4; D not certain. Trimming pared 0 bases from V and 5 bases from J, leaving 4 bases between. The germline gives CDR1 SGHVS, CDR2 FNYEAQ. This CDR3 has 13 residues. The CDR3 region is CASSLARNEKLFF. In nucleotides, the CDR3 is TGTGCCAGCAGCTTAGCACGGAATGAAAAACTGTTTTTT.

This chain uses TRBV27 with TRBJ1-5, with D maybe TRBD1 (5 bases). The CDR3 length is 13 residues. V was pared by 6 bases and J by 6 bases, with 12 bases between. Germline CDR1 is MNHEY and CDR2 is SMNVEV (reference sequence). CDR3 in amino acids: CASSAGTSQPQHF. In DNA, the CDR3 is TGTGCCAGCAGCGCAGGGACCAGTCAGCCCCAGCATTTT.

The chain is built from TRBV5-1 and TRBJ2-1, with TRBD2 matching over 14 bases. CDR1 and CDR2 from the germline V gene are SGHRS and YFSETQ. V shed 5 bases and J 7 bases; nucleotides not matched to a gene: 17. The CDR3 is 19 residues long. CDR3 region: CASSLRTSGRLTEGNEQFF. DNA of the CDR3: TGCGCCAGCAGTCTTAGGACTAGCGGGAGGCTTACGGAGGGGAATGAGCAGTTCTTC.

The chain combines TRBV6-6 with TRBJ2-3; D gene unclear. V was cut by 2 bases and J by 2 bases, with 5 bases left in between. The CDR3 loop spans 13 amino acids. CDR1 is MNHNY, CDR2 SVGAGI, per germline (reference sequence). The CDR3 sequence: CASSYTSTDTQYF. The CDR3 nucleotides read TGTGCCAGCAGTTACACCTCCACAGATACGCAGTATTTT.

This chain links TRBV7-3 with TRBJ2-1; unclear D gene. From germline, CDR1 is SGHTA and CDR2 FQGTGA. Trimming cost V 1 base and J 4 bases, with 5 bases left between them. This CDR3 spans 13 amino acids. The CDR3 loop is CASSLSLYNEQFF. For the CDR3, the DNA is TGTGCCAGCAGCTTAAGTCTTTACAATGAGCAGTTCTTC.

This clone was recorded a few times. Possible read error: a much larger clone is one base away. The genes are TRBV10-2 and TRBJ2-7, with TRBD2 matching 9 bases. The CDR3 consists of 14 residues. Germline values: CDR1 WSHSY, CDR2 SAAADI. J lost 2 bases, V lost 7 bases, and 6 bases had no gene match. Written as DNA, the CDR3 is TGCGCCAGCAATGGCGGGGGGGGTGCCTACGAGCAGTACTTC. It yields the protein CASNGGGGAYEQYF.

This sequence joins TRBV11-2 and TRBJ2-7; possibly TRBD2 for D (6 bases). Trimming stripped 5 bases from V and 3 bases from J, with 14 bases between. The CDR3 runs to 14 residues. CDR1 and CDR2 from the germline V gene are SGHAT and FQNNGV. This CDR3 reads CASSGAGGVYEQYF. The CDR3 nucleotides read TGTGCCAGCAGCGGTGCGGGCGGGGTCTACGAGCAGTACTTC.

The rearrangement uses TRBV7-8 and TRBJ1-1; possible D gene TRBD1, 6 bases. CDR1 is SGHVS, CDR2 FQNEAQ, per germline. With 5 bases removed from V and 0 bases from J, the gap between germline ends came to 13 bases. The CDR3 loop spans 15 amino acids. This CDR3 is CASSPREGVNTEAFF. Written as DNA, the CDR3 is TGTGCCAGCAGCCCCCGGGAGGGGGTGAACACTGAAGCTTTCTTT.

The CDR3 spells CASGFSMLYGYTF. As DNA, the CDR3 is TGTGCTAGTGGTTTCTCTATGCTCTATGGCTACACCTTC. The chain has TRBV12-5 and TRBJ1-2; D is undetermined. The CDR3 sequence is 13 residues long. The V end was cut by 3 bases, the J end by 4 bases, with 9 bases between. Per the germline V gene, CDR1 is LGHNT and CDR2 is FRNRAP.

The chain links TRBV5-6 to TRBJ2-7; TRBD1 aligns across 10 bases. This CDR3 comprises 14 residues. Looked up from germline, CDR1 is SGHDT and CDR2 is YYEEEE. The J segment lost 4 bases and the V segment lost 2 bases, leaving 3 bases of the junction unmatched. DNA of the CDR3: TGTGCCAGCAGCTTTGGGACAGGGGCGTACGAGCAGTACTTC. As protein: CASSFGTGAYEQYF.

The chain couples TRBV28 to TRBJ2-7, with D perhaps TRBD1 (6 bases). V was cut by 4 bases and J by 0 bases, with 10 bases left in between. The germline V gene has CDR1 MDHEN and CDR2 SYDVKM. The CDR3 has 14 amino acids. The CDR3 loop reads CASSSRGSSYEQYF. The CDR3 DNA reads TGTGCCAGCAGTTCGAGGGGGAGCTCCTACGAGCAGTACTTC.